This T cell receptor beta chain is drawn from a study of spatial heterogeneity in lung cancer. MiXCR, run by TCRdb on the 5' RACE reads, gives a single entry per CDR3 protein. The sample shows about 120,000 distinct CDR3 sequences, more than 10% of them seen only once. Time point specified: blood at routine non-recurrence follow-up after resection. Without sorting, whole RNA was sequenced from tumor, nontumor lung or frozen PBMC. Trimming cost V 3 bases and J 0 bases, with 12 bases left between them. CDR3 length: 16 amino acids. The clonotype comes from a male donor with early-stage non-small cell lung cancer. The chain employs TRBV12-3 or TRBV12-4 and TRBJ1-3, with a tentative D call TRBD1 (5 bases). This material consisted of PBMCs, taken at follow-up. The CDR3 DNA is TGTGCCAGCAGTTTGAGACAGATTTACTCTGGAAACACCATATATTTT. It is translated as CASSLRQIYSGNTIYF.